This T cell receptor beta chain was sequenced during a study of blood T cells in healthy people across ages. Donors were systemically healthy Caucasian individuals from Russia aged roughly 6 to 100 years. Each donor gave around 9.3 milliliters of peripheral blood. This CDR3 has 13 residues. Between the trimmed V and J ends, which lost 4 bases and 2 bases, there was a span of 9 bases. CDR1 is MNHEY, CDR2 SMNVEV, per germline (reference sequence). Comments on this clonotype: Its antigen remains unknown.

Combining a sample-barcoded 5' primer with a J-beta primer mix, a second PCR ran for roughly 6 to 12 cycles. A single record per CDR3 protein comes from TCRdb applying MiXCR to the 5' RACE reads. The sample holds about a million distinct CDR3 sequences, around 48% seen once. Study-wide findings and caveats: Significant beta diversity loss was already apparent by age roughly 43, declining roughly linearly.

The TCR originated in a man younger than 40 in good health. Sample: blood. The rearrangement uses TRBV27 and TRBJ2-7; either TRBD1 or TRBD2 may fit D (6 bases each). The CDR3, as DNA: TGTGCCAGCAGTTGGGGGGCGACCTACGAGCAGTACTTC. This encodes CASSWGATYEQYF.